This TCR beta chain was sequenced during a study of graft-versus-host responses after intestinal transplantation. Study at large: Recipients got multivisceral, liver-intestinal, or isolated intestinal transplants. The recipients all started with anti-thymocyte globulin induction and then took tacrolimus and steroids for roughly three years. Findings of the study overall: GvH clones were identified in recipient marrow, with some first appearing in ileum or blood. The presence of high graft-versus-host to host-versus-graft clonal ratios in allografts characterized patients with graft-donor T cell macrochimerism.

Generated by immunoSEQ multiplex PCR, the TCRdb table keeps only in-frame clones and is missing some. The sample holds more than 70,000 clones, less than 95% seen once. Looked up from germline, CDR1 is LNHDA and CDR2 is SQIVND (reference sequence). The CDR3 covers 18 residues. Trimming took 2 bases from V and 3 from J; bases not matched to a gene: 14. Turning to this clone: Its antigen remains unknown.

The sequence derives from a human donor who was the organ donor for an intestinal transplant. The J gene is TRBJ2-7, the V gene TRBV19; the match to TRBD2 covers 9 bases. This specimen consisted of unstimulated CD8+ T cells sorted from spleen or lymph node cells, obtained before transplant. The CDR3 nucleotides are TGTGCCAGTAGTATATTCGCTAGCGGGGATTCAAGTGGCTACGAGCAGTACTTC. Translating gives CASSIFASGDSSGYEQYF. The full variable domain, its missing parts supplied by reference TRBV19 and TRBJ2-7, is DGGITQSPKYLFRKEGQNVTLSCEQNLNHDAMYWYRQDPGQGLRLIYYSQIVNDFQKGDIAEGYSVSREKKESFPLTVTSAQKNPTAFYLCASSIFASGDSSGYEQYFGPGTRLTVT.